This TCR beta chain is drawn from a study of blood T cell repertoires in COVID-19. A note on this clone: The same CDR3 also results from other DNA sequences found in this sample.

The data were produced by immunoSEQ multiplex PCR, yet TCRdb's version contains in-frame clones alone and is incomplete. The sample yields roughly 250,000 clones, 87% seen once. The germline CDR1 and CDR2 sequences are SGHRS and YFSETQ. V shed 3 bases, J shed 2 bases, and the junction held 4 bases outside the gene matches. CDR3 length equals 14 residues. Ages ranged from about 18 to 89 years, with residence in 24 US areas. This TCR derives from a woman under 40 with acute COVID-19. The specimen sequenced was PBMCs or T cells enriched from blood (not recorded which). J is TRBJ1-2 and V is TRBV5-1, with 7 bases that match TRBD1. The CDR3 DNA is TGCGCCAGCAGCTCCCGGACAGGAAACTATGGCTACACCTTC. The encoded protein is CASSSRTGNYGYTF.